Sequencing of this T cell receptor (beta chain) was carried out in a study of CD8 T cells in ankylosing spondylitis. The CDR3 has 16 amino acids. Germline CDR1 is MGHRA and CDR2 is YSYEKL. Trimming at V came to 1 base and at J to 4 bases, leaving 8 bases not matched to a gene. This clonotype was detected many times. The antigen remains undetermined. The TCR beta libraries were generated through quantitative 5'-RACE incorporating molecular barcodes. A single record per CDR3 protein comes from TCRdb applying MiXCR to the 5' RACE reads. Counted here are some 140,000 distinct CDR3 sequences, around 6.6% occurring once; the ten biggest clones make up around 12%. Study-wide results and caveats: Reportedly, disease-linked clones are significantly enriched in ankylosing spondylitis patients' matched synovial fluid.

Source material: blood, either unsorted or a sorted T cell fraction (not recorded which). This sequence originates from a female donor with ankylosing spondylitis or in good health (not recorded which). This sequence joins TRBV4-1 and TRBJ1-1; TRBD1 matches at 8 bases. CDR3: CASSQATDRVRTEAFF. The CDR3 nucleotides are TGCGCCAGCAGCCAAGCTACGGACAGGGTACGCACTGAAGCTTTCTTT.